A selection of T cell receptor beta chains follows, all from one sample in a study of blood T cells in healthy people across ages. TCRdb fed the 5' RACE reads into MiXCR, producing one record per CDR3 protein. This table holds about 640,000 distinct CDR3 sequences, about 30% found once. Sequenced: blood. The receptors were sampled from a woman older than 75 in good health. CDR3s include the opening cysteine and the closing phenylalanine or tryptophan. The order of the fields is D gene, J gene, V gene, clone size, CDR3 protein, CDR3 DNA. D genes are given only for firm matches. Not every row has a clone size; where given, it reads once, few, many or a size class.

>NA|TRBJ2-2|TRBV7-2|few
CASSGDSRRTGELFF
TGTGCCAGCAGCGGGGACTCGCGGCGGACCGGGGAGCTGTTTTTT
>TRBD2|TRBJ2-3|TRBV6-5|many
CASSSGTSGGWDTQYF
TGTGCCAGCAGTTCAGGGACTAGCGGGGGTTGGGATACGCAGTATTTT
>NA|TRBJ1-2|TRBV20-1|once
CSASLANYGYTF
TGCAGTGCTAGCCTAGCTAACTATGGCTACACCTTC
>NA|TRBJ1-2|TRBV6-2/TRBV6-3|many
CASTETALYGYTF
TGTGCCAGCACCGAGACAGCCCTCTATGGCTACACCTTC
>TRBD2|TRBJ2-1|TRBV7-9|NA
CASSRGDYNEQFF
TGTGCCAGCAGCCGGGGGGACTACAATGAGCAGTTCTTC
>TRBD2|TRBJ2-7|TRBV5-1|NA
CASSWRGGYLAEQYF
TGCGCCAGCAGCTGGCGGGGGGGCTACTTGGCTGAGCAGTACTTC
>NA|TRBJ1-1|TRBV30|few
CAWSDRGSAFF
TGTGCCTGGAGTGATAGGGGATCCGCTTTCTTT
>NA|TRBJ2-7|TRBV6-2/TRBV6-3|many
CASISRYEQYF
TGTGCCAGCATCTCTCGTTACGAGCAGTACTTC
>NA|TRBJ2-7|TRBV4-3|many
CASSQEFTYEQYF
TGCGCCAGCAGCCAAGAGTTCACCTACGAGCAGTACTTC
>TRBD2|TRBJ2-1|TRBV2|many
CASSEVISSGLAGGLYNEQFF
TGTGCCAGCAGTGAAGTAATTAGTAGCGGACTAGCGGGGGGGCTCTACAATGAGCAGTTCTTC
>NA|TRBJ1-2|TRBV20-1|many
CSARDVGGPANYGYTF
TGCAGTGCTAGAGATGTGGGGGGGCCTGCTAACTATGGCTACACCTTC
>NA|TRBJ2-7|TRBV20-1|many
CSAPLDGYEQYF
TGCAGTGCTCCTCTTGACGGCTACGAGCAGTACTTC
>TRBD1|TRBJ2-1|TRBV2|many
CASNRDRASYNEQFF
TGTGCCAGCAACCGGGACAGGGCATCCTACAATGAGCAGTTCTTC
>TRBD2|TRBJ2-5|TRBV20-1|many
CSAIPGLAFQETQYF
TGCAGTGCTATTCCGGGACTAGCTTTCCAAGAGACCCAGTACTTC
>NA|TRBJ1-5|TRBV10-3|few
CAISDDSDQPQHF
TGTGCCATCAGTGATGATTCAGATCAGCCCCAGCATTTT
>TRBD1|TRBJ2-3|TRBV29-1|NA
CSVLLDRVTDTQYF
TGCAGCGTCCTCCTCGACAGGGTCACAGATACGCAGTATTTT
>TRBD1|TRBJ2-7|TRBV12-3/TRBV12-4|many
CASSFWQGAHEQYF
TGTGCCAGCAGTTTCTGGCAGGGGGCCCACGAGCAGTACTTC
>TRBD1|TRBJ1-1|TRBV3-1|once
CASSQAGGTGVTEAFF
TGTGCCAGCAGCCAAGCTGGTGGGACAGGGGTAACTGAAGCTTTCTTT
>TRBD1|TRBJ2-1|TRBV7-9|NA
CASQVPNRGPYNEQFF
TGTGCCAGCCAAGTCCCGAACAGGGGACCCTACAATGAGCAGTTCTTC
>NA|TRBJ1-6|TRBV10-2|many
CASKNWGPDNSPLHF
TGCGCCAGCAAGAATTGGGGGCCTGATAATTCACCCCTCCACTTT
>TRBD1|TRBJ1-2|TRBV20-1|NA
CSATGQGPSFNYGYTF
TGCAGTGCTACGGGACAGGGGCCTTCATTTAACTATGGCTACACCTTC
>NA|TRBJ1-1|TRBV5-5|few
CASSPSLVPHGAFF
TGTGCCAGCAGCCCCTCCCTTGTCCCTCACGGGGCTTTCTTT
>TRBD1|TRBJ2-5|TRBV6-1|many
CASSGETGYGGETQYF
TGTGCCAGCAGTGGAGAGACAGGGTACGGAGGAGAGACCCAGTACTTC
>NA|TRBJ1-5|TRBV5-6|many
CASSGGGGNQPQHF
TGTGCCAGCAGCGGGGGGGGCGGCAATCAGCCCCAGCATTTT
>NA|TRBJ2-2|TRBV11-3|NA
CAGSRRGPGELFF
TGTGCCGGCAGCCGCAGGGGACCCGGGGAGCTGTTTTTT
>TRBD1|TRBJ1-3|TRBV19|few
CASIPRRGTGNTIYF
TGTGCCAGTATCCCCCGCAGGGGGACTGGAAACACCATATATTTT
>NA|TRBJ2-1|TRBV19|NA
CASSIGQSYNEQFF
TGTGCCAGTAGTATTGGACAGTCCTACAATGAGCAGTTCTTC
>NA|TRBJ1-5|TRBV3-1|many
CASSLSIRDNQPQHF
TGTGCCAGCAGCCTAAGTATCAGAGATAATCAGCCCCAGCATTTT
>NA|TRBJ2-5|TRBV9|many
CASSTGQLGRETQYF
TGTGCCAGCAGCACAGGACAGTTGGGGCGAGAGACCCAGTACTTC
>NA|TRBJ2-5|TRBV7-2|many
CASAERETQYF
TGTGCCAGCGCAGAACGAGAGACCCAGTACTTC
>NA|TRBJ1-1|TRBV6-1|few
CASRVGTRTPKGTEAFF
TGTGCCAGCAGGGTTGGAACCCGGACACCAAAGGGGACTGAAGCTTTCTTT
>NA|TRBJ2-1|TRBV6-1|many
CASSDRLRMDEQFF
TGTGCCAGCAGTGATCGTTTAAGGATGGATGAGCAGTTCTTC
>TRBD1|TRBJ2-7|TRBV6-6|many
CASSQTGENEQYF
TGTGCCAGCAGTCAGACAGGGGAGAACGAGCAGTACTTC
>TRBD1|TRBJ1-5|TRBV18|few
CASPPRQGFNQPQHF
TGTGCCAGCCCACCTAGACAGGGCTTCAATCAGCCCCAGCATTTT
>TRBD1|TRBJ1-6|TRBV20-1|NA
CSANIIPGQGFHNSPLHF
TGCAGTGCTAACATCATCCCGGGACAGGGCTTTCATAATTCACCCCTCCACTTT
>NA|TRBJ2-5|TRBV20-1|few
CSDRSVARQQETQYF
TGCAGTGACAGATCTGTAGCGCGGCAACAAGAGACCCAGTACTTC
>TRBD2|TRBJ2-1|TRBV14|many
CASSLGAAGGHEQFF
TGTGCCAGCAGCCTTGGGGCAGCGGGGGGCCATGAGCAGTTCTTC
>NA|TRBJ2-5|TRBV12-3/TRBV12-4|NA
CASSPRTLAGTYNEQYF
TGTGCCAGCAGTCCTAGAACACTGGCGGGGACCTACAATGAGCAGTACTTC
>NA|TRBJ1-5|TRBV9|NA
CASSVGGGPQHF
TGTGCCAGCAGCGTGGGGGGAGGGCCCCAGCATTTT
>TRBD1|TRBJ2-1|TRBV19|few
CASMTGTGYTNEQFF
TGTGCCAGTATGACCGGGACAGGTTACACTAATGAGCAGTTCTTC
>NA|TRBJ1-2|TRBV6-1|many
CASTWTGNYGYTF
TGTGCCAGCACCTGGACGGGCAACTATGGCTACACCTTC
>NA|TRBJ1-4|TRBV20-1|few
CSASGEKLFF
TGCAGTGCTAGCGGCGAAAAACTGTTTTTT
>TRBD1|TRBJ2-5|TRBV5-1|NA
CASSLVGQGVETQYF
TGCGCCAGCAGCTTGGTTGGCCAGGGGGTGGAGACCCAGTACTTC
>NA|TRBJ1-1|TRBV5-1|many
CASSLVAGRNTEAFF
TGCGCCAGCAGCTTGGTCGCTGGTCGGAACACTGAAGCTTTCTTT
>TRBD1|TRBJ2-7|TRBV5-1|NA
CASSLGQGAPREYEQYF
TGCGCCAGCAGCCTAGGACAGGGGGCTCCCCGAGAGTACGAGCAGTACTTC
>NA|TRBJ1-2|TRBV6-5|many
CASSYRANYGYTF
TGTGCCAGCAGTTACCGGGCGAACTATGGCTACACCTTC
>NA|TRBJ2-5|TRBV7-6|many
CASSGGNQETQYF
TGTGCCAGCAGTGGGGGGAACCAAGAGACCCAGTACTTC
>NA|TRBJ2-7|TRBV7-2|NA
CASSSPLEGRGYEQYF
TGTGCCAGCAGCTCCCCCCTGGAGGGCAGAGGGTACGAGCAGTACTTC
>NA|TRBJ1-2|TRBV5-1|many
CASSSNPAATYGYTF
TGCGCCAGCAGCTCAAACCCAGCGGCCACCTATGGCTACACCTTC
>NA|TRBJ1-5|TRBV18|NA
CASSPEHGNQPQHF
TGTGCCAGCTCACCCGAACACGGAAATCAGCCCCAGCATTTT
>TRBD1|TRBJ1-6|TRBV7-9|few
CASSFLVGTGEPPLHF
TGTGCCAGCAGCTTCCTGGTCGGGACAGGGGAACCACCCCTCCACTTT
>NA|TRBJ2-3|TRBV3-1|once
CASIPLGGTDTQYF
TGTGCCAGCATCCCCCTGGGGGGCACAGATACGCAGTATTTT
>TRBD1|TRBJ2-7|TRBV27|NA
CASSPLWTGIYNEQYF
TGTGCCAGCAGTCCTCTTTGGACAGGGATCTACAATGAGCAGTACTTC
>NA|TRBJ1-2|TRBV5-1|many
CASSFAAGTGYGYTF
TGCGCCAGCAGCTTCGCAGCGGGGACGGGCTATGGCTACACCTTC
>NA|TRBJ1-5|TRBV15|few
CATSRVLQGNQPQHF
TGTGCCACCAGCAGAGTCCTACAGGGTAATCAGCCCCAGCATTTT
>TRBD2|TRBJ2-3|TRBV20-1|NA
CSAHTPGGSTDTQYF
TGCAGTGCCCACACTCCGGGGGGTAGCACAGATACGCAGTATTTT
>NA|TRBJ2-7|TRBV20-1|many
CSATAPQLTLYQQYF
TGCAGTGCTACTGCCCCTCAACTTACCCTTTACCAGCAGTACTTC